Following are 31 T cell receptor beta chains from one sample sequenced in a study of cytomegalovirus exposure and HLA in healthy donors. The primer mix had 60 Vbeta and 13 Jbeta primers. Here immunoSEQ multiplex PCR was the method, and the copy in TCRdb shows in-frame clones only, minus some. Among 77,000 or so clones listed, under 80% were seen once. The sequenced material came from PBMCs. The receptors originated from a man between 35 and 55 years old in good health and CMV-seronegative.

The rearrangement joins TRBV7-3 to TRBJ2-1; D is unclear. This CDR3 contains 12 residues. The germline V gene has CDR1 SGHTA and CDR2 FQGTGA. V gave up 4 bases and J gave up 9 bases, with 10 bases separating them. CDR3 sequence (DNA): TGTGCCAGCAGCTCAGACATCGGTGAGCAGTTCTTC. Its protein is CASSSDIGEQFF.

The chain couples TRBV11-3 to TRBJ2-7, with a weak D call TRBD2 (6 bases). Trimming took 5 bases from V and 3 from J, leaving 17 bases between them. Germline V gives CDR1 SGHNT, CDR2 YENEEA. There are 15 residues in the CDR3. DNA for the CDR3: TGTGCCAGCAGCCCGGGGGACGGAGACTTCTACGAGCAGTACTTC. Translation: CASSPGDGDFYEQYF.

V gene TRBV15 combines with J gene TRBJ2-2; D perhaps matches TRBD2 (6 bases). This CDR3 spans 14 amino acids. Germline V gives CDR1 LNHNV, CDR2 YYDKDF (reference sequence). V lost 5 bases and J 2 bases, leaving 9 bases between the germline ends. Here the CDR3 reads CATSRDFNTGELFF. CDR3 DNA sequence: TGTGCCACCAGCCGGGACTTTAACACCGGGGAGCTGTTTTTT.

The gene calls are TRBV7-9 and TRBJ2-5; tentative D call: TRBD1 (6 bases). V dropped 3 bases and J dropped 2 bases, with 10 bases sitting between them. Germline values: CDR1 SEHNR, CDR2 FQNEAQ (reference sequence). There are 14 residues in the CDR3. The DNA for the CDR3 is TGTGCCAGCAGCTTGGGACATCTACAAGAGACCCAGTACTTC. Amino acids: CASSLGHLQETQYF. Filled out from reference TRBV7-9 and TRBJ2-5, the complete variable domain reads DTGVSQNPRHKITKRGQNVTFRCDPISEHNRLYWYRQTLGQGPEFLTYFQNEAQLEKSRLLSDRFSAERPKGSFSTLEIQRTEQGDSAMYLCASSLGHLQETQYFGPGTRLLVL.

This clone appeared once. The rearrangement links TRBV4-1 to TRBJ2-7, with D unresolved. The CDR3 extends over 14 amino acids. V lost 5 bases, J lost 7 bases, and 18 bases lay in between. In germline, CDR1 is MGHRA, CDR2 YSYEKL. In DNA, the CDR3 is TGCGCCAGCAGCTCTGAAAGCCGCCTTGAGGAGCAGTACTTC. It codes for CASSSESRLEEQYF.

V is TRBV6-1 and J is TRBJ1-5; D not resolved. CDR1 MNHNS and CDR2 SASEGT come from the germline V gene. Between the trimmed V and J ends, which lost 4 bases and 4 bases, there was a span of 8 bases. CDR3 size: 13 residues. The CDR3 nucleotides read TGTGCCAGCAGTGCGAGGGAGAATCAGCCCCAGCATTTT. This gives the protein CASSARENQPQHF.

This chain joins TRBV27 and TRBJ1-1; the D is unclear. Per the germline V gene, CDR1 is MNHEY and CDR2 is SMNVEV (reference sequence). The V gene lost 7 bases and the J gene lost 1 base, with 16 bases spanning the gap. The length of the CDR3 is 15 residues. CDR3 sequence (DNA): TGTGCCAGCACCTCTCGGAGTCTCGCGAACACTGAAGCTTTCTTT. Protein sequence: CASTSRSLANTEAFF.

This chain joins TRBV5-4 and TRBJ1-3; D unclear. Trimming stripped 2 bases from V and 7 bases from J, with 13 bases between. The CDR3 is 14 residues long. Germline V gene sequence: CDR1 SGHNT, CDR2 YYREEE (reference sequence). The CDR3 reads CASSLISEPNTIYF. The CDR3 nucleotides read TGTGCCAGCAGCTTAATCTCCGAGCCTAACACCATATATTTT.

The V gene is TRBV5-4, the J gene TRBJ2-6; a possible D gene is TRBD2 (5 bases). With 3 bases removed from V and 0 bases from J, the gap between germline ends came to 7 bases. Germline V gene sequence: CDR1 SGHNT, CDR2 YYREEE (reference sequence). The CDR3 extends over 15 amino acids. The CDR3 sequence is CASSSAGSGANVLTF. The CDR3 DNA reads as TGTGCCAGCAGCTCGGCGGGCTCTGGGGCCAACGTCCTGACTTTC.

The chain recombines TRBV27 with TRBJ2-3, with D perhaps matching TRBD2 (6 bases). The germline V gene encodes CDR1 MNHEY and CDR2 SMNVEV (reference sequence). This CDR3 is built from 14 residues. V shed 5 bases and J shed 6 bases, with 15 bases lying between them. DNA for the CDR3: TGTGCCAGCAGTCCTTGGGGGGTCAGGGATACGCAGTATTTT. Protein sequence: CASSPWGVRDTQYF.

J is TRBJ1-2 and V is TRBV9; unclear D gene. Trimming shortened V by 4 bases and J by 4 bases, and 20 bases separated the two germline ends. Germline V gene sequence: CDR1 SGDLS, CDR2 YYNGEE. The CDR3 runs 16 residues. For the CDR3, the DNA is TGTGCCAGCAGCCCAGACCTTTCTGTACAGCCCTATGGCTACACCTTC. The encoded protein is CASSPDLSVQPYGYTF.

This sequence joins TRBV29-1 and TRBJ2-7; maybe TRBD1 (6 bases). Germline V gene lookup returns CDR1 SQVTM and CDR2 ANQGSEA. The CDR3 has 13 amino acids. Trimming removed 4 bases from V and 0 bases from J, with 10 bases in between. The CDR3 reads CSVVRTDSYEQYF. DNA of the CDR3: TGCAGCGTTGTGAGGACAGACTCCTACGAGCAGTACTTC.

The chain couples TRBV15 to TRBJ1-2; possible D gene TRBD1, 5 bases. CDR3 size: 13 residues. Trimming left V 5 bases short and J 10 bases short, with 17 bases between. Germline V CDR1 and CDR2: LNHNV, YYDKDF (reference sequence). CDR3 nucleotides: TGTGCCACCAGCCCTTACCCGGCGGGGCACTACACCTTC. Its protein is CATSPYPAGHYTF. Variable domain in full (rest from reference TRBV15 and TRBJ1-2): DAMVIQNPRYQVTQFGKPVTLSCSQTLNHNVMYWYQQKSSQAPKLLFHYYDKDFNNEADTPDNFQSRRPNTSFCFLDIRSPGLGDTAMYLCATSPYPAGHYTFGSGTRLTVV.

The rearrangement links TRBV14 to TRBJ1-1, with D hard to call. CDR1 is SGHDN and CDR2 is FVKESK in the germline V gene. CDR3 length: 15 amino acids. V lost 0 bases to trimming and J lost 5 bases, with 13 bases between them. The CDR3 region is CASSQDWSPRTEAFF. Written as DNA, the CDR3 is TGTGCCAGCAGCCAAGATTGGTCGCCGAGGACTGAAGCTTTCTTT.

The chain's CDR3 is CASRPSRTGANVLTF. The CDR3 nucleotides are TGTGCCAGCAGACCCTCAAGGACAGGGGCCAACGTCCTGACTTTC. The chain couples TRBV6-6 to TRBJ2-6; D is possibly TRBD1 (5 bases). This CDR3 is 15 amino acids long. The V gene lost 6 bases and the J gene lost 4 bases, with 13 bases spanning the gap. CDR1 MNHNY and CDR2 SVGAGI come from the germline V gene (reference sequence).

V usage is TRBV5-4 and J usage is TRBJ2-2, with 9 bases that match TRBD2. Germline V gives CDR1 SGHNT, CDR2 YYREEE (reference sequence). V lost 0 bases and J lost 5; bases outside the gene matches: 8. CDR3 length: 17 amino acids. The chain's CDR3 is CASSLGPAGGSTGELFF. In DNA form, the CDR3 reads TGTGCCAGCAGCTTGGGGCCAGCGGGAGGTTCGACCGGGGAGCTGTTTTTT.

The J gene is TRBJ2-2, the V gene TRBV27, with 7 bases lining up with TRBD1. Germline trimming cut 5 bases from V and 3 bases from J; bases unmatched to any gene: 18. The CDR3 loop spans 19 amino acids. Germline CDR1 and CDR2: MNHEY and SMNVEV (reference sequence). CDR3 DNA: TGTGCCAGCAGTCTCTCCCCTTATCTCGACAGGGTGGACACCGGGGAGCTGTTTTTT. Translation: CASSLSPYLDRVDTGELFF.

The CDR3: CASSFDSNEFGQYF. CDR3 sequence (DNA): TGTGCCAGCAGCTTCGACAGCAACGAATTTGGGCAGTACTTC. The chain is built from TRBV5-8 and TRBJ2-7; D possibly corresponds to TRBD1 (5 bases). V was clipped by 2 bases and J by 9 bases, with 18 bases between them. Germline loops: CDR1 SGHTS, CDR2 YDEGEE. There are 14 residues in the CDR3.

This chain joins TRBV7-9 and TRBJ2-7; 7 nucleotides agree with TRBD2. The CDR3 runs 13 residues. Germline V gives CDR1 SEHNR, CDR2 FQNEAQ (reference sequence). V lost 5 bases, J lost 2 bases, and 3 bases stayed unmatched. The CDR3 loop reads CASSPGGPYEQYF. The CDR3 nucleotides read TGTGCCAGCAGCCCGGGGGGACCCTACGAGCAGTACTTC.

A word on this clone: Germline and junction disagree at one end, which may indicate a read error. CDR3 sequence reads: CASSPYSSTDAQYF. CDR3 sequence (DNA): TGTGCCAGCTCACCCTACTCGAGCACAGATGCGCAGTATTTT. The V gene is TRBV18, the J gene TRBJ2-3; D not resolved. The CDR3 loop spans 14 amino acids. Germline V gene lookup returns CDR1 KGHSH and CDR2 LQKENI.

The V call is TRBV7-9, the J call TRBJ2-1; D is perhaps TRBD1 (6 bases). V shed 6 bases and J shed 9 bases, with 15 bases lying between them. CDR1 is SEHNR and CDR2 is FQNEAQ in the germline V gene (reference sequence). The CDR3 contains 13 residues. The CDR3: CASRLTGKGEQFF. The CDR3 bases are TGTGCCAGCAGACTTACAGGGAAAGGTGAGCAGTTCTTC.

The rearrangement links TRBV27 to TRBJ2-7; 7 bases map to TRBD1. V was clipped by 5 bases and J by 3 bases; unmatched bases: 10. The V gene's germline CDR1 is MNHEY and CDR2 SMNVEV (reference sequence). CDR3 length: 15 amino acids. The CDR3 nucleotides are TGTGCCAGCAGTGTCTGGGGACAGTCCTTCTACGAGCAGTACTTC. Its protein is CASSVWGQSFYEQYF.

This chain uses TRBV4-2 with TRBJ2-1, with TRBD2 identical over 8 bases. The germline V gene encodes CDR1 LGHNA and CDR2 YNFKEQ. The trim removed 4 bases at V and 9 bases at J, leaving 5 bases unmatched. The CDR3 is 13 amino acids. As DNA, the CDR3 is TGTGCCAGCAGCCCAGGTACTAGCGGTGAGCAGTTCTTC. Its translation: CASSPGTSGEQFF.

This clone occurred a few times. The chain carries TRBV6-5 and TRBJ2-3; no reliable D call. The CDR3 is 13 amino acids. V was pared by 6 bases and J by 1 base, with 8 bases between. The V gene's germline CDR1 is MNHEY and CDR2 SVGAGI. CDR3 sequence reads: CASSLPGTDTQYF. The CDR3 nucleotides read TGTGCCAGCAGCCTTCCAGGCACAGATACGCAGTATTTT.

In this sample, this clone turned up once. The rearrangement uses TRBV7-3 and TRBJ2-3; D may be TRBD2 (5 bases). The germline CDR1 and CDR2 sequences are SGHTA and FQGTGA. This CDR3 has 17 amino acids. Trimming took off 3 bases at V and 0 bases at J, with 16 bases between the two ends. The CDR3 sequence is CASSFSSPPSSTDTQYF. The CDR3 nucleotides are TGTGCCAGCAGCTTTTCTAGCCCCCCCTCTAGCACAGATACGCAGTATTTT.

This clone was seen more than once but under ten times. The chain recombines TRBV7-9 with TRBJ2-3; possibly TRBD1 for D (6 bases). Trimming stripped 5 bases from V and 1 base from J, with 16 bases between. CDR3 length equals 16 residues. Per the germline V gene, CDR1 is SEHNR and CDR2 is FQNEAQ (reference sequence). The CDR3 nucleotides read TGTGCCAGCAGCCCCCATAGGGGGAGTGGCACAGATACGCAGTATTTT. This encodes CASSPHRGSGTDTQYF.

The rearrangement links TRBV7-9 to TRBJ2-1; D may be TRBD1 (5 bases). Per germline, CDR1 SEHNR and CDR2 FQNEAQ (reference sequence). This CDR3 contains 13 residues. Trimming removed 10 bases at V and 9 bases at J, with 19 bases between. As DNA, the CDR3 is TGTGCCACCAAGCTCGACAGTCGCGCTGAGCAGTTCTTC. It yields the protein CATKLDSRAEQFF.

The table lists this clone with a few counts. V and J are TRBV10-1 and TRBJ2-7, with 9 bases fitting TRBD2. Germline CDR1 is WNHNN and CDR2 is SYGVQD (reference sequence). Germline trimming cut 5 bases from V and 5 bases from J; bases unmatched to any gene: 7. The CDR3 totals 14 residues. CDR3 sequence: CASSSGRFEDEQYF. CDR3 bases: TGCGCCAGCAGTAGCGGGAGGTTTGAGGACGAGCAGTACTTC.

The chain combines TRBV5-6 with TRBJ2-7, with TRBD2 matching 15 bases. With V trimmed by 4 bases and J by 3 bases, 11 bases remained unmatched. From germline, CDR1 is SGHDT and CDR2 YYEEEE. CDR3 length equals 18 residues. The CDR3 spells CASSPGRPGLAGGYEQYF. CDR3 sequence (DNA): TGTGCCAGCAGCCCGGGCCGCCCGGGACTAGCGGGAGGCTACGAGCAGTACTTC.

CDR3 nucleotides: TGTGCCGGGAGCACGGACAGCACTTATCAGCCCCAGCATTTT. It encodes CAGSTDSTYQPQHF. The V gene is TRBV19, the J gene TRBJ1-5; tentative D call: TRBD1 (6 bases). The CDR3 is made up of 14 amino acids. Trimming stripped 11 bases from V and 5 bases from J, with 19 bases between. CDR1 and CDR2 (germline): LNHDA, SQIVND (reference sequence).

V is TRBV19 and J is TRBJ1-4; D might be TRBD1 (6 bases). In germline, CDR1 is LNHDA, CDR2 SQIVND (reference sequence). V was trimmed by 4 bases and J by 9 bases, leaving 15 bases between them. The CDR3 contains 14 residues. DNA of the CDR3: TGTGCCAGTAGTACTACAGGGACGGGGAAAAAACTGTTTTTT. Amino acids: CASSTTGTGKKLFF.